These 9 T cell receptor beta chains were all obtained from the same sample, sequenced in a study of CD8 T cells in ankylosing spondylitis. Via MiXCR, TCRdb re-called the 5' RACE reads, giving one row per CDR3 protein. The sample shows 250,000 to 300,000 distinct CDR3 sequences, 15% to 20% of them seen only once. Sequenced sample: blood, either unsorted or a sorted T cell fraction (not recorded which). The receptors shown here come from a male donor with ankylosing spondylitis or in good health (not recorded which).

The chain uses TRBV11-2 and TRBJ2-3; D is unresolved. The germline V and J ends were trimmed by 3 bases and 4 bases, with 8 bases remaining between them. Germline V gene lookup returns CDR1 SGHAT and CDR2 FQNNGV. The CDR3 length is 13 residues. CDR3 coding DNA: TGTGCCAGCAGCTTTATGGTGCCAGATACGCAGTATTTT. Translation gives CASSFMVPDTQYF.

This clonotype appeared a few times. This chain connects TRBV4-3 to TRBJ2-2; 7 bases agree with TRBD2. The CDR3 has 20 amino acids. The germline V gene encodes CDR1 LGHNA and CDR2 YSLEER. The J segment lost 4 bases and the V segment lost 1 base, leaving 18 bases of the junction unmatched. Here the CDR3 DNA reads TGCGCCAGCAGCCAAGCCCCGTTTGCGGGGGTCCTTCCTCCCACCGGGGAGCTGTTTTTT. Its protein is CASSQAPFAGVLPPTGELFF.

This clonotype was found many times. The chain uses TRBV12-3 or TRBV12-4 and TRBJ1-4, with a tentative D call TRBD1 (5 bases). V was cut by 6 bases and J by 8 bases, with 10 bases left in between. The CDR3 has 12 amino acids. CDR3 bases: TGTGCCAGCAGCTGGGGGTGGGAAAAACTGTTTTTT. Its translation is CASSWGWEKLFF.

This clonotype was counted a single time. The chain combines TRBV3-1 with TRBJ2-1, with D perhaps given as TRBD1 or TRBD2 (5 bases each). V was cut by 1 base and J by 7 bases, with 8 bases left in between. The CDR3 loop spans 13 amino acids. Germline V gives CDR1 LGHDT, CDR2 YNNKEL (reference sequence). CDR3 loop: CASSQVWGNEQFF. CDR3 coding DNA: TGTGCCAGCAGCCAAGTTTGGGGGAATGAGCAGTTCTTC.

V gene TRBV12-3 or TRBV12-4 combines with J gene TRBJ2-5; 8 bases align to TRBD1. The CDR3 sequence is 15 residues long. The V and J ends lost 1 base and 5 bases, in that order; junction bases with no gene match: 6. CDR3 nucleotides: TGTGCCAGCAGTTTAGAGGACAGGGCGCGGGAGACCCAGTACTTC. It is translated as CASSLEDRARETQYF.

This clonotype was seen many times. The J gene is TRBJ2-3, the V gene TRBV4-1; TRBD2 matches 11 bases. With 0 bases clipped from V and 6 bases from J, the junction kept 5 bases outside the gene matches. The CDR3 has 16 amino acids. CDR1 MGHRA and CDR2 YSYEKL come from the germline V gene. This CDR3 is CASSQDLLAGVDTQYF. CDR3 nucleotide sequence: TGCGCCAGCAGCCAAGATTTACTAGCGGGAGTGGATACGCAGTATTTT.

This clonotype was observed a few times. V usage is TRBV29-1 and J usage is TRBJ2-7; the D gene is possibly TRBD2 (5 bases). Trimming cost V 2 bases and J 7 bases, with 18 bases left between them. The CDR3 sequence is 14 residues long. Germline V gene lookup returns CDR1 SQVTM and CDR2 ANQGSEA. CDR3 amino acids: CSVEIGAASREQYF. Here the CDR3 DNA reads TGCAGCGTTGAAATCGGAGCGGCTAGCCGGGAGCAGTACTTC.

DNA for the CDR3: TGTGCCAGCAGTTTAAGCGAAGAGCAGTTCTTC. Its translation: CASSLSEEQFF. This chain links TRBV27 with TRBJ2-1, with D hard to call. The CDR3 has 11 residues. With 2 bases removed from V and 10 bases from J, the gap between germline ends came to 6 bases. The germline V gene has CDR1 MNHEY and CDR2 SMNVEV (reference sequence).

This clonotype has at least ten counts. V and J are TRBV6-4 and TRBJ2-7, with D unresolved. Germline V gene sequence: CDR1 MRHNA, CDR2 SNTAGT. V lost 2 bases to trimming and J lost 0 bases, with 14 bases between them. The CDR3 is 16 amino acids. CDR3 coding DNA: TGTGCCAGCAGTGACCCCGACTCGCCGAGCTCCTACGAGCAGTACTTC. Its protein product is CASSDPDSPSSYEQYF.